This entry is about one TCR beta chain. The data were obtained in a study of blood T cell repertoires in COVID-19. Background on the study: In each case, the material was cDNA or gDNA derived from T cells, B-cell-depleted T cells, or PBMCs.

In the original processing: Counts of nucleated cells, estimated from reference gene primer amplification, were obtained. TCRdb's table, derived via immunoSEQ multiplex PCR, lists solely in-frame clones and lacks some. V and J calls and clone size come straight from that table; D and trimming were deduced from the DNA. This sample has approximately 110,000 clones, with 85% found just once. The CDR3 length is 13 residues. Germline-derived CDR1 and CDR2 are SGHTA and FQGNSA. V was cut by 4 bases and J by 4 bases, with 8 bases left in between. Sequencing input: peripheral blood. This TCR was sampled from a man aged 40-55 years with acute or convalescent COVID-19. The chain recombines TRBV7-2 with TRBJ1-3; D ambiguous. The CDR3 is CASSSAGGNTIYF. The CDR3 bases are TGTGCCAGCAGCTCGGCGGGAGGAAACACCATATATTTT.